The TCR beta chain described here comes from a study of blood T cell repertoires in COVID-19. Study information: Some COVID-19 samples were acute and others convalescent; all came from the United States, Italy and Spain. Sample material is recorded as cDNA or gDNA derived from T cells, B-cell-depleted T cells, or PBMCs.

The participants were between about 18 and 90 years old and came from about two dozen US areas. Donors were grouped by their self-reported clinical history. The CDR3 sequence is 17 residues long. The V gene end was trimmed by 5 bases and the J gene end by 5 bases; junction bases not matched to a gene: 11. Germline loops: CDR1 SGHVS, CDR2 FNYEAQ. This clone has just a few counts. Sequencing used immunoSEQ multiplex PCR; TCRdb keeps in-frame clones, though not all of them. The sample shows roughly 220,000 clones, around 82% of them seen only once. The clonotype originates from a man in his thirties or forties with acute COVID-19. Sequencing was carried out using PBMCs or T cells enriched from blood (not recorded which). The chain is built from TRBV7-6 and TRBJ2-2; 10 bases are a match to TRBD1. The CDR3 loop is CASSAPGTGVITGELFF. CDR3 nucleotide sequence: TGTGCCAGCAGCGCCCCCGGGACAGGGGTTATTACCGGGGAGCTGTTTTTT.